This entry describes one TCR beta chain. Participant ages covered roughly 18 to 89 years across 20 to 30 US areas. Clinical history reported by participants formed the basis on which cohorts were assigned. This sample is drawn from a study of blood T cell repertoires in COVID-19. Germline V gene sequence: CDR1 SGHTA, CDR2 FQGTGA. V dropped 1 base and J dropped 5 bases, with 9 bases sitting between them. The CDR3 is 13 residues long. Here immunoSEQ multiplex PCR was the method, and the copy in TCRdb shows in-frame clones only, minus some. Here the sample spans over 150,000 clones, around four fifths being singletons.

The sample comprised PBMCs or T cells enriched from blood (not recorded which). V usage is TRBV7-3 and J usage is TRBJ2-7, with D hard to call. This clonotype originated in a man in his forties or fifties who had recovered from COVID-19. The CDR3 DNA reads as TGTGCCAGCAGCTTAAGTTCCCGAGACGAGCAGTACTTC. It codes for CASSLSSRDEQYF.